This T cell receptor beta chain was captured by sequencing in a study of T cell clonality in common variable immunodeficiency. Ten or more counts support this clone. Its antigen is still unknown. The sequence runs out 3 residues before the end of the CDR3; the remainder is reconstructed from the germline J gene. Regarding the study as a whole: Links between repertoire features and CVID complications were heterogeneity-limited. Shared TCRbeta clones were fewer between CVID subjects than controls. Common variable immunodeficiency TCR beta sequences reportedly had fewer deletions and N-nucleotide insertions.

Germline CDR1 LNHDA, CDR2 SQIVND (reference sequence). CDR3 length: 13 residues. V lost 6 bases to trimming and J lost 3 bases; unmatched junction nucleotides: 2. Data came from immunoSEQ multiplex PCR; TCRdb stores just in-frame clones and leaves some out. This sample shows roughly 51,000 clones and no singletons; 5.4% rests with the ten largest. The gene calls are TRBV19 and TRBJ2-7, with 10 bases fitting TRBD2. The TCR was taken from a person aged 18 to 75 in good health. Sequencing used peripheral blood mononuclear cells. The CDR3 reads CASRLAGDYEQYF. The part of the CDR3 DNA that was read is TGTGCCAGTAGGCTAGCGGGGGACTACGAG.